Listed here are 19 T cell receptor beta chains from one sample, sequenced in a study of T cell clonotyping in hematopoietic cell transplantation. TCRdb's table, derived via immunoSEQ multiplex PCR, lists solely in-frame clones and lacks some. The profile shows some 7,000 clones, roughly 98% of them singletons. Source: PBMCs, taken 30 days after allogeneic stem cell transplant. The origin of the receptors is a male patient between 55 and 70 years old who had an allogeneic stem cell transplant from a related donor, so the T cells may come from the graft donor. Some clones in this sample may be carry-over from other donors' samples.

The chain couples TRBV6-5 to TRBJ2-4; unclear D gene. The CDR3 length is 14 residues. Germline CDR1 reads MNHEY; CDR2 reads SVGAGI. V lost 7 bases, J lost 4 bases, and 14 bases lay in between. The DNA for the CDR3 is TGTGCCAGCACCGAGGACCCAGGAAAAAACATTCAGTACTTC. Residues: CASTEDPGKNIQYF.

The chain combines TRBV27 with TRBJ2-2; D gene uncertain. The CDR3 spans 15 residues. Germline values: CDR1 MNHEY, CDR2 SMNVEV (reference sequence). Trimming pared 1 base from V and 3 bases from J, leaving 9 bases between. The CDR3 region has the DNA TGTGCCAGCAGTTTATGGGCAGCAGACACCGGGGAGCTGTTTTTT. Translated, it gives CASSLWAADTGELFF.

CDR3 protein: CASSLGLLSSYNSPLHF. In nucleotides, the CDR3 is TGTGCCAGCAGTTTGGGTCTCCTAAGCTCCTATAATTCACCCCTCCACTTT. This chain joins TRBV28 and TRBJ1-6; no clear D. The CDR3 has 17 residues. Trimming stripped 3 bases from V and 0 bases from J, with 12 bases between. Germline V lookup: CDR1 MDHEN, CDR2 SYDVKM.

The rearrangement uses TRBV5-6 and TRBJ2-7; D unresolved. This CDR3 spans 14 amino acids. V was clipped by 0 bases and J by 0 bases, with 7 bases between them. Per the germline V gene, CDR1 is SGHDT and CDR2 is YYEEEE. In nucleotides, the CDR3 is TGTGCCAGCAGCTTGGGTCCAAACTCCTACGAGCAGTACTTC. Translating it yields CASSLGPNSYEQYF. The full variable domain, rest sourced from reference TRBV5-6 and TRBJ2-7, is DAGVTQSPTHLIKTRGQQVTLRCSPKSGHDTVSWYQQALGQGPQFIFQYYEEEERQRGNFPDRFSGHQFPNYSSELNVNALLLGDSALYLCASSLGPNSYEQYFGPGTRLTVT.

The chain uses TRBV7-9 and TRBJ1-2; tentative D call: TRBD1 (5 bases). The CDR3 totals 15 residues. Germline assignment: CDR1 SEHNR and CDR2 FQNEAQ (reference sequence). V lost 5 bases and J lost 5, with 18 bases in between. The CDR3 DNA follows: TGTGCCAGCAGCCTTCGGGGGGAACAGCTTTATGGCTACACCTTC. Translation: CASSLRGEQLYGYTF.

The V gene is TRBV19, the J gene TRBJ2-7; 7 nucleotides match TRBD2. This CDR3 region has 13 residues. J was trimmed by 5 bases and V by 3 bases; bases with no gene match: 4. Germline V gene sequence: CDR1 LNHDA, CDR2 SQIVND (reference sequence). The CDR3 DNA follows: TGTGCCAGTAGTATTAGCGGGCAAGACGAGCAGTACTTC. Protein: CASSISGQDEQYF.

The V and J genes are TRBV19 and TRBJ1-3; D gene uncertain. The CDR3 has 16 residues. V shed 5 bases and J shed 0 bases, with 14 bases lying between them. Germline V CDR1 and CDR2: LNHDA, SQIVND (reference sequence). The CDR3 protein is CASSLRLRDSGNTIYF. The CDR3 coding sequence is TGTGCCAGTAGTCTAAGACTCCGCGACTCTGGAAACACCATATATTTT.

The chain has TRBV7-2 and TRBJ2-7, with unresolved D. Trimming pared 0 bases from V and 2 bases from J, leaving 2 bases between. This CDR3 has 12 amino acids. Germline CDR1 and CDR2: SGHTA and FQGNSA. In DNA, the CDR3 is TGTGCCAGCAGCTTAGCTACCTACGAGCAGTACTTC. It yields the protein CASSLATYEQYF.

V usage is TRBV18 and J usage is TRBJ2-3, with 11 positions matching TRBD2. This CDR3 region has 15 residues. Germline V gene lookup returns CDR1 KGHSH and CDR2 LQKENI. The V gene end was trimmed by 1 base and the J gene end by 5 bases; junction bases not matched to a gene: 2. CDR3 coding DNA: TGTGCCAGCTCACCACTAGCGGGGGGGCAAGATACGCAGTATTTT. It translates to CASSPLAGGQDTQYF.

The chain has TRBV29-1 and TRBJ1-2; D may be TRBD1 (6 bases). Trimming took 4 bases from V and 3 from J, leaving 9 bases between them. Germline V CDR1 and CDR2: SQVTM, ANQGSEA. This CDR3 contains 12 residues. The CDR3 here is CSVGQAYYGYTF. CDR3 bases: TGCAGCGTTGGACAGGCATACTATGGCTACACCTTC. Supplemented by reference TRBV29-1 and TRBJ1-2, the full variable domain reads SAVISQKPSRDICQRGTSLTIQCQVDSQVTMMFWYRQQPGQSLTLIATANQGSEATYESGFVIDKFPISRPNLTFSTLTVSNMSPEDSSIYLCSVGQAYYGYTFGSGTRLTVV.

The gene calls are TRBV10-3 and TRBJ1-1; D is possibly TRBD1 (5 bases). Germline CDR1 is ENHRY and CDR2 is SYGVKD. Trimming stripped 0 bases from V and 12 bases from J, with 17 bases between. The length of the CDR3 is 14 residues. CDR3 in DNA: TGTGCCATCAGTGAGTCTTCCGGGGACGGATTTTCTTTCTTT. Translation: CAISESSGDGFSFF.

The V gene is TRBV7-8, the J gene TRBJ2-7; no clear D. Germline CDR1 SGHVS, CDR2 FQNEAQ. Trimming pared 2 bases from V and 4 bases from J, leaving 15 bases between. The CDR3 is 15 residues long. The CDR3 DNA reads as TGTGCCAGCAGCTTATCGCAGCCTTACTCTTACGAGCAGTACTTC. It codes for CASSLSQPYSYEQYF.

V usage is TRBV6-6 and J usage is TRBJ2-1, with D maybe TRBD1 (5 bases). V was pared by 4 bases and J by 6 bases, with 13 bases between. The CDR3 covers 14 residues. CDR1 and CDR2 from the germline V gene are MNHNY and SVGAGI (reference sequence). DNA for the CDR3: TGTGCCAGCAGTTCACAGGAAAATTTCAATGAGCAGTTCTTC. Its protein product is CASSSQENFNEQFF.

The chain combines TRBV28 with TRBJ1-1, with unresolved D. The CDR3 sequence is 12 residues long. The V gene's germline CDR1 is MDHEN and CDR2 SYDVKM. V lost 6 bases and J 8 bases, leaving 13 bases between the germline ends. The CDR3 DNA follows: TGTGCCAGCAGGGAGGGCGCCCTCGAAGCTTTCTTT. Translation: CASREGALEAFF.

This chain connects TRBV5-4 to TRBJ1-2; possible D gene TRBD1, 5 bases. The CDR3 covers 14 residues. Trimming left V 5 bases short and J 4 bases short, with 15 bases between. In germline, CDR1 is SGHNT, CDR2 YYREEE (reference sequence). CDR3 region: CASRGGSAAYGYTF. The CDR3 DNA follows: TGTGCCAGCAGGGGGGGGAGCGCTGCCTATGGCTACACCTTC. The whole variable domain, filled in from reference TRBV5-4 and TRBJ1-2, reads ETGVTQSPTHLIKTRGQQVTLRCSSQSGHNTVSWYQQALGQGPQFIFQYYREEENGRGNFPPRFSGLQFPNYSSELNVNALELDDSALYLCASRGGSAAYGYTFGSGTRLTVV.

V is TRBV28 and J is TRBJ1-5; D gene unclear. The V gene's germline CDR1 is MDHEN and CDR2 SYDVKM. The CDR3 is made up of 12 amino acids. Trimming removed 5 bases from V and 6 bases from J, with 8 bases in between. The CDR3 coding sequence is TGTGCCAGCAGTGTCGGGTCTCAGCCCCAGCATTTT. Protein product: CASSVGSQPQHF. Variable domain in full (rest from reference TRBV28 and TRBJ1-5): DVKVTQSSRYLVKRTGEKVFLECVQDMDHENMFWYRQDPGLGLRLIYFSYDVKMKEKGDIPEGYSVSREKKERFSLILESASTNQTSMYLCASSVGSQPQHFGDGTRLSIL.

The CDR3 DNA follows: TGTGCCAGCAGCCTTCGTAGCTATGGCTACACCTTC. Translation: CASSLRSYGYTF. The chain is built from TRBV21-1 and TRBJ1-2. TRBV21-1 constitutes a pseudogene. The CDR3 has 12 residues.

This rearrangement joins TRBV4-3 to TRBJ2-2; D unclear. The CDR3 loop spans 19 amino acids. Deletions cut 0 bases from V and 0 bases from J, with 17 bases between. Germline V gives CDR1 LGHNA, CDR2 YSLEER. DNA for the CDR3: TGCGCCAGCAGCCAAGAATGGATTGGGAAGGAAGCGAACACCGGGGAGCTGTTTTTT. This sequence encodes CASSQEWIGKEANTGELFF.

The chain couples TRBV9 to TRBJ2-7; the match to TRBD1 covers 9 bases. V trimming: 0 bases; J trimming: 6 bases; junction bases outside the gene matches: 4. This CDR3 has 14 amino acids. From germline, CDR1 is SGDLS and CDR2 YYNGEE. The CDR3 nucleotides are TGTGCCAGCAGCGTAGCAGGACAGGGGTCCGAGCAGTACTTC. This gives the protein CASSVAGQGSEQYF. Full variable domain (remainder filled in from reference TRBV9 and TRBJ2-7): DSGVTQTPKHLITATGQRVTLRCSPRSGDLSVYWYQQSLDQGLQFLIQYYNGEERAKGNILERFSAQQFPDLHSELNLSSLELGDSALYFCASSVAGQGSEQYFGPGTRLTVT.